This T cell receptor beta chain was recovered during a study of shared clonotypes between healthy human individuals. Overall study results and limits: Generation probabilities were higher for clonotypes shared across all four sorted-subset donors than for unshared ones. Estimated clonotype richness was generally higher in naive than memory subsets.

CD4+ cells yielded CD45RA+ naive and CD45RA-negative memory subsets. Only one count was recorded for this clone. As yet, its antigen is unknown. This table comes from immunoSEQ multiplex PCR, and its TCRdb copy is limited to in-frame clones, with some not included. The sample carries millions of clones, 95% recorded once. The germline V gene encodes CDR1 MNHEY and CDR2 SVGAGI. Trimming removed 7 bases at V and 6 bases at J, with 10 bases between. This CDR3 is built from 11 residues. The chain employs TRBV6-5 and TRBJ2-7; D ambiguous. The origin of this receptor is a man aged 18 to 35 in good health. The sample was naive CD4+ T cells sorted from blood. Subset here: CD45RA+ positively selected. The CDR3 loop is CASKTYSEQYF. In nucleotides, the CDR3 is TGTGCCAGCAAGACCTACTCCGAGCAGTACTTC.